The present T cell receptor beta chain was sequenced within a study of shared clonotypes between healthy human individuals. Assay: immunoSEQ multiplex PCR; the TCRdb copy retains only in-frame clones and omits some. This table holds 550,000 to 750,000 clones, around 95% found once. In the naive CD8 group, cells lacked CD45RO and were positively selected for CCR7, so terminally differentiated effector memory CD45RA+ cells were left out. CDR3 length equals 15 residues. The germline V and J ends were trimmed by 0 bases and 2 bases, with 10 bases remaining between them. The source of this sequence is a woman in her 30s in good health. Source material: naive CD8+ T cells sorted from blood. The chain is built from TRBV23-1 and TRBJ1-1; D not certain. TRBV23-1 falls under the ORF class, with uncertain function. CDR3 bases: TGCGCCAGCAGTCAATCGGTGGAGGAAAACACTGAAGCTTTCTTT. Amino acids: CASSQSVEENTEAFF.